The sample holds many counts of the clone carrying this T cell receptor beta chain. The data belong to a study of metastatic and nonmetastatic thyroid tumors. Patients underwent thyroid surgery, and none had received any treatment before it. TCRdb re-called the PCR reads through MiXCR. The data show around 15,000 clones, roughly 28% seen once. Germline V gene lookup returns CDR1 SQVTM and CDR2 ANQGSEA. V lost 4 bases to trimming and J lost 4 bases; unmatched junction nucleotides: 5. CDR3 size: 14 residues. The sequence derives from a female donor with papillary thyroid cancer or a benign thyroid nodule (not recorded which). Some clones in this sample may be carry-over from other donors' samples. The specimen was blood. V and J are TRBV29-1 and TRBJ2-1, with 9 nucleotides matching TRBD2. The CDR3, as DNA: TGCAGCGTTGCGAGGGCGGGGGGGTACAATGAGCAGTTCTTC. Amino acid sequence: CSVARAGGYNEQFF.